Presented here are 9 T cell receptor beta chains from one specimen sequenced in a study of blood T cell repertoires in COVID-19. The data were produced by immunoSEQ multiplex PCR, yet TCRdb's version contains in-frame clones alone and is incomplete. This table holds 140,000 to 150,000 clones, around four fifths found once. Material: peripheral blood. These receptors all stem from a woman aged 40 to 49 with active or convalescent COVID-19.

V is TRBV19 and J is TRBJ1-1; D ambiguous. V was clipped by 1 base and J by 5 bases, with 11 bases between them. Germline values: CDR1 LNHDA, CDR2 SQIVND (reference sequence). This CDR3 has 14 residues. CDR3: CASSIVGVQTEAFF. CDR3 nucleotides: TGTGCCAGTAGTATAGTGGGAGTCCAGACTGAAGCTTTCTTT.

The chain is built from TRBV5-8 and TRBJ1-1; no reliable D call. V was trimmed by 1 base and J by 1 base, leaving 5 bases between them. Per germline, CDR1 SGHTS and CDR2 YDEGEE. CDR3 length: 13 amino acids. The CDR3 bases are TGTGCCAGCAGCTTGTATCCGAACACTGAAGCTTTCTTT. It translates to CASSLYPNTEAFF.

The DNA of the CDR3 is TGTGCCAGTAGTAATTTCGACAGCGGGAATCAGCCCCAGCATTTT. It codes for CASSNFDSGNQPQHF. This chain connects TRBV19 to TRBJ1-5; perhaps TRBD1 as D (5 bases). Trimming removed 4 bases at V and 4 bases at J, with 14 bases between. CDR1 LNHDA and CDR2 SQIVND come from the germline V gene (reference sequence). The CDR3 length is 15 residues.

V gene TRBV19 combines with J gene TRBJ2-7; tentatively, D is TRBD2 (5 bases). Trimming removed 9 bases from V and 5 bases from J, with 5 bases in between. Per germline, CDR1 LNHDA and CDR2 SQIVND (reference sequence). This CDR3 comprises 9 residues. In DNA form, the CDR3 reads TGTGCCAGGAGGGACGAGCAGTACTTC. Translation: CARRDEQYF. The full variable domain, with the rest looked up from reference TRBV19 and TRBJ2-7, is DGGITQSPKYLFRKEGQNVTLSCEQNLNHDAMYWYRQDPGQGLRLIYYSQIVNDFQKGDIAEGYSVSREKKESFPLTVTSAQKNPTAFYLCARRDEQYFGPGTRLTVT.

This chain links TRBV27 with TRBJ1-6; no reliable D call. V was trimmed by 3 bases and J by 6 bases, leaving 9 bases between them. Germline assignment: CDR1 MNHEY and CDR2 SMNVEV (reference sequence). The CDR3 spans 14 residues. The CDR3 sequence is CASSFGGSNSPLHF. In nucleotides, the CDR3 is TGTGCCAGCAGTTTTGGAGGCTCTAATTCACCCCTCCACTTT.

This chain connects TRBV10-3 to TRBJ1-2; TRBD1 matches 9 bases. The junction had 6 bases not matched to a gene; V was cut back by 2 bases and J by 8 bases. CDR3 length: 14 amino acids. Germline CDR1 ENHRY, CDR2 SYGVKD. CDR3 protein: CAISEPDRGGGYTF. For the CDR3, the DNA is TGTGCCATCAGTGAGCCGGACAGGGGAGGAGGCTACACCTTC.

The chain has TRBV4-3 and TRBJ1-4, with 10 nucleotides matching TRBD1. Germline V gene lookup returns CDR1 LGHNA and CDR2 YSLEER. CDR3 size: 17 residues. Trimming cost V 0 bases and J 8 bases; bases outside gene matches: 9. CDR3 sequence: CASSQEDRGRVGEKLFF. The CDR3 DNA follows: TGCGCCAGCAGCCAAGAAGACAGGGGGCGAGTCGGCGAAAAACTGTTTTTT.

The chain joins TRBV2 to TRBJ1-2, with a tentative D call TRBD1 (6 bases). Per the germline V gene, CDR1 is SNHLY and CDR2 is FYNNEI. The length of the CDR3 is 13 residues. The V and J ends lost 6 bases and 8 bases respectively, with 16 bases between them. CDR3 nucleotide sequence: TGTGCCAGCAGCGGGGACACCGGGCGGGGCTACACCTTC. This encodes CASSGDTGRGYTF.

The chain uses TRBV4-1 and TRBJ2-7; 7 nucleotides match TRBD1. CDR3 length equals 16 residues. V was pared by 2 bases and J by 0 bases, with 7 bases of the junction left unmatched. Germline V CDR1 and CDR2: MGHRA, YSYEKL. CDR3 sequence: CASSQFGGQSSYEQYF. The CDR3 bases are TGCGCCAGCAGCCAATTTGGGGGACAGAGCTCCTACGAGCAGTACTTC.